This T cell receptor beta chain was captured by sequencing in a study of CD4 T cell repertoires in COVID-19. Study details: Relabeled CFSE-low cells, IL-2-expanded for 10 days, met spikes from other coronaviruses.

Concerning this clone itself: What it binds is unknown.

The data were produced by immunoSEQ multiplex PCR, yet TCRdb's version contains in-frame clones alone and is incomplete. The repertoire includes 65,000 to 95,000 clones, 83% of them detected once, and 0.5% to 0.6% sits in the top ten. Germline CDR1 MNHEY, CDR2 SVGAGI. Between the trimmed V and J ends, which lost 8 bases and 0 bases, there was a span of 7 bases. This CDR3 is built from 13 residues. Study conclusions and caveats: Suggested intraclonal diversification: top SARS-CoV-2-reactive clonotypes appeared in two or three memory subsets. Some SARS-CoV-2 clonotypes, between roughly 7 and 27%, recurred in SARS-CoV and/or HKU1 cultures.

This receptor was taken from a human donor who had COVID-19. The starting material was CD4+ T cells from peripheral blood, obtained after recovery from COVID-19. This rearrangement joins TRBV6-5 to TRBJ1-4; D gene ambiguous. CDR3 sequence reads: CASQATTNEKLFF. The CDR3, as DNA: TGTGCCAGCCAGGCCACAACTAATGAAAAACTGTTTTTT.